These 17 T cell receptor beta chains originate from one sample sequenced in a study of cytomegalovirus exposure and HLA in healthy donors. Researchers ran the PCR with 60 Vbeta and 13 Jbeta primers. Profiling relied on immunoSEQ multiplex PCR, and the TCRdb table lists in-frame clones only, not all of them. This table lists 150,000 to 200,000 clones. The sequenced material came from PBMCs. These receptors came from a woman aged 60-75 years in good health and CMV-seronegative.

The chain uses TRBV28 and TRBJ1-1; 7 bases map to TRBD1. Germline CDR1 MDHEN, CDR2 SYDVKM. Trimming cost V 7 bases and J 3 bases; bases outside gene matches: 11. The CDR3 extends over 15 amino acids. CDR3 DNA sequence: TGTGCCAGCATAAACGCGATTACAGGGGACACTGAAGCTTTCTTT. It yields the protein CASINAITGDTEAFF.

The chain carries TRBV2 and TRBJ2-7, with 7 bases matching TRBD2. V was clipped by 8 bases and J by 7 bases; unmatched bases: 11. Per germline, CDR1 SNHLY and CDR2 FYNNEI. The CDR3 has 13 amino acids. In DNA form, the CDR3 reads TGTGCCAGCCGACTAGAGGGAGGGGTGGAGCAGTACTTC. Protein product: CASRLEGGVEQYF.

CDR3 nucleotide sequence: TGTGCCAGCCGATCAGGGGGCCTAACTAATTCACCCCTCCACTTT. Its translation is CASRSGGLTNSPLHF. The rearrangement joins TRBV25-1 to TRBJ1-6; the match to TRBD1 covers 8 bases. V shed 8 bases, J shed 6 bases, and the junction held 9 bases outside the gene matches. CDR1 MGHDK and CDR2 SYGVNS come from the germline V gene. The CDR3 extends over 15 amino acids.

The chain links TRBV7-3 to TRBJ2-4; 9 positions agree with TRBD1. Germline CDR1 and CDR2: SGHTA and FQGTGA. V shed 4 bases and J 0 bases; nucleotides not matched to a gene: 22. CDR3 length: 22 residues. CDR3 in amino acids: CASSYPIGPGQGNMVAKNIQYF. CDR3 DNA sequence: TGTGCCAGCAGCTACCCGATCGGGCCGGGACAGGGCAACATGGTAGCCAAAAACATTCAGTACTTC.

The CDR3 protein is CASSYSQGGQPQHF. The CDR3, as DNA: TGCGCCAGCAGCTACTCCCAGGGGGGCCAGCCCCAGCATTTT. This chain uses TRBV5-1 with TRBJ1-5; TRBD1 agrees at 7 bases. Germline V gene sequence: CDR1 SGHRS, CDR2 YFSETQ. Germline trimming cut 3 bases from V and 7 bases from J; bases unmatched to any gene: 7. CDR3 size: 14 residues.

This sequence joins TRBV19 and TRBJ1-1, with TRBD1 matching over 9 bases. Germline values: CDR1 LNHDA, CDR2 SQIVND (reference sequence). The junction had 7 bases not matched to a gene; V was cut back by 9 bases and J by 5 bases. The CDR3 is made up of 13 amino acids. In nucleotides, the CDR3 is TGTGCCAGCCTCCCGGGACAGGGAACTGAAGCTTTCTTT. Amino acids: CASLPGQGTEAFF.

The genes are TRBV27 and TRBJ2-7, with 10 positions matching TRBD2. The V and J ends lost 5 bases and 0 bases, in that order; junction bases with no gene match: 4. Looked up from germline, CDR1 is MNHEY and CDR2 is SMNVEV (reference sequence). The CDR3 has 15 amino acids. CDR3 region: CASSLLAGHSYEQYF. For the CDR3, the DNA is TGTGCCAGCAGTCTACTAGCGGGACACTCCTACGAGCAGTACTTC.

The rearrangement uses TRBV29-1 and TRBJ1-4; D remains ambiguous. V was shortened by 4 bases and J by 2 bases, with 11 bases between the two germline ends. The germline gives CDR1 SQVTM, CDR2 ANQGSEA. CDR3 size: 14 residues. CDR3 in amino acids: CSVVGRWTNEKLFF. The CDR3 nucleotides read TGCAGCGTTGTTGGGAGGTGGACTAATGAAAAACTGTTTTTT.

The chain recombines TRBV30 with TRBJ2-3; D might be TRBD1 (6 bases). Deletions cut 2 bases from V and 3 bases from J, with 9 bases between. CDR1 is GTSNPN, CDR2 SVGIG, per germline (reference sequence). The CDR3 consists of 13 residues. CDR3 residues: CAWSQGRTDTQYF. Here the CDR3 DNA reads TGTGCCTGGAGTCAGGGGCGGACAGATACGCAGTATTTT.

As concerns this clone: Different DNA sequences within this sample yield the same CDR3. The CDR3 loop is CATSRSKGQGNTEAFF. The DNA of the CDR3 is TGTGCCACCAGCAGGTCCAAGGGACAGGGGAACACTGAAGCTTTCTTT. The chain links TRBV15 to TRBJ1-1, with 9 bases that match TRBD1. This CDR3 comprises 16 residues. Unmatched junction bases numbered 6, after V lost 3 bases and J lost 1 base. Germline CDR1 LNHNV, CDR2 YYDKDF (reference sequence).

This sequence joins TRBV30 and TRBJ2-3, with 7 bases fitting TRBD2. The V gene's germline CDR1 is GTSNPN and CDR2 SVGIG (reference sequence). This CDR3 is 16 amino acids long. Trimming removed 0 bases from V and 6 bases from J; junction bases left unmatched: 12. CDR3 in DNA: TGTGCCTGGAGTGTACCCAGCGGCTGGGGGGGGGATACGCAGTATTTT. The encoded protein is CAWSVPSGWGGDTQYF.

CDR3 loop: CASSQDQAGAGFNEKLFF. CDR3 DNA: TGCGCCAGCAGCCAAGATCAGGCAGGGGCGGGTTTTAATGAAAAACTGTTTTTT. This sequence joins TRBV4-3 and TRBJ1-4; the D gene is possibly TRBD1 (6 bases). The CDR3 has 18 amino acids. V lost 0 bases and J lost 4, with 18 bases in between. CDR1 LGHNA and CDR2 YSLEER come from the germline V gene.

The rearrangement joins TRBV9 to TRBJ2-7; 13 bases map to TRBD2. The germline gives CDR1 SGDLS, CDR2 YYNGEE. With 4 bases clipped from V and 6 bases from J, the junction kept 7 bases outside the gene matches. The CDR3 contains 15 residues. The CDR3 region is CASSSGLAGVSEQYF. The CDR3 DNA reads TGTGCCAGCAGCTCCGGACTAGCGGGAGTAAGCGAGCAGTACTTC.

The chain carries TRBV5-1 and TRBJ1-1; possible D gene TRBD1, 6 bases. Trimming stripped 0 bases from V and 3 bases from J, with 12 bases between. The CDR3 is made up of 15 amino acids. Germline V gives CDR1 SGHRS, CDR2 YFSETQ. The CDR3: CASSLGQESYTEAFF. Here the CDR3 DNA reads TGCGCCAGCAGCTTGGGACAGGAGAGTTACACTGAAGCTTTCTTT.

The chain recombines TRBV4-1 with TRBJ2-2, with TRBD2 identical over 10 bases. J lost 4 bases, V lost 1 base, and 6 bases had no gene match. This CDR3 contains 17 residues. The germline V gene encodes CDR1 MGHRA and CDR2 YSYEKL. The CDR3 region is CASSQVLAGLGTGELFF. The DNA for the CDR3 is TGCGCCAGCAGCCAAGTACTAGCGGGATTAGGCACCGGGGAGCTGTTTTTT.

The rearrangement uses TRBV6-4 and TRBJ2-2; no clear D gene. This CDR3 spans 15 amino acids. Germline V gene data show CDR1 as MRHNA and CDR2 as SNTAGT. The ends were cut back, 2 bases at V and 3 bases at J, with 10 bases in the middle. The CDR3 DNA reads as TGTGCCAGCAGTGACACGCGGAGTTACACCGGGGAGCTGTTTTTT. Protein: CASSDTRSYTGELFF.

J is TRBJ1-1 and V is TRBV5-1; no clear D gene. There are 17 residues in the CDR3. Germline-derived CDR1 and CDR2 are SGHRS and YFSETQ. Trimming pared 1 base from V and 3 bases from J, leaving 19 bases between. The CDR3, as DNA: TGCGCCAGCAGCTTGTACGGGCAATCCGGGCGGGACACTGAAGCTTTCTTT. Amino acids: CASSLYGQSGRDTEAFF.